The 2 T cell receptor beta chains reported below all come from one sample, sequenced in a study of blood T cell repertoires in COVID-19. Using immunoSEQ multiplex PCR, the repertoire was profiled, and TCRdb retains in-frame clones only, with some absent. This repertoire shows about 310,000 clones, about 88% found once; its top ten account for roughly a tenth. The source material was PBMCs or T cells enriched from blood (not recorded which). These receptors all come from a woman in her thirties or forties who had recovered from COVID-19.

The V call is TRBV5-1, the J call TRBJ1-2; D unclear. V lost 8 bases, J lost 7 bases, and 15 bases lay in between. Germline lookup yields CDR1 SGHRS and CDR2 YFSETQ. CDR3 length equals 12 residues. The DNA of the CDR3 is TGCGCCAGTAGGAAAGTGGAGGGTGGCTACACCTTC. It yields the protein CASRKVEGGYTF.

The chain has TRBV4-1 and TRBJ1-2, with D possibly TRBD1 on 6 matching bases. Trimming cost V 0 bases and J 7 bases, with 9 bases left between them. Looked up from germline, CDR1 is MGHRA and CDR2 is YSYEKL. This CDR3 has 13 residues. CDR3: CASSQDAGAGYTF. The DNA for the CDR3 is TGCGCCAGCAGCCAAGATGCAGGGGCTGGCTACACCTTC.